A single sample gave rise to the 23 T cell receptor beta chains below, sequenced in a study of post-analysis software for immune sequencing data. Study-wide points: In patients, TRBV5-6, TRBV5-1 and TRBV20-1 belonged to several TRBV segments found more frequently than in controls.

Their antigens remain unidentified. cDNA libraries for TCR beta contained unique molecular identifiers. In TCRdb, the PCR reads were re-called with MiXCR into one record per CDR3 protein. The sample contains about 540,000 distinct CDR3 sequences, under 40% of which appear only once. The sequenced material came from blood. The receptors shown here come from a girl aged 2 to 17 with multiple sclerosis.

The gene calls are TRBV6-5 and TRBJ2-7; 7 nucleotides agree with TRBD1. CDR1 is MNHEY and CDR2 is SVGAGI in the germline V gene. The V gene end was trimmed by 0 bases and the J gene end by 3 bases; junction bases not matched to a gene: 5. The CDR3 is 15 residues long. CDR3 region: CASSYSGTEIYEQYF. In nucleotides, the CDR3 is TGTGCCAGCAGTTACTCGGGGACAGAGATCTACGAGCAGTACTTC.

This clonotype was seen a few times. At one end, the junction sequence differs from germline, possibly due to a read error. The genes are TRBV5-1 and TRBJ2-3; tentative D call: TRBD1 (5 bases). The germline gives CDR1 SGHRS, CDR2 YFSETQ. This CDR3 region has 14 residues. CDR3 sequence reads: CTSSFQGSSDTQYF. The CDR3 DNA reads TGCACCAGCAGCTTCCAGGGATCTTCAGATACGCAGTATTTT.

This chain uses TRBV5-1 with TRBJ2-1; D not resolved. V was pared by 5 bases and J by 0 bases, with 18 bases between. The CDR3 consists of 17 residues. Germline V CDR1 and CDR2: SGHRS, YFSETQ. The CDR3, as DNA: TGCGCCAGCAGTCCCAGTGGGAATCCGAGCTCCTACAATGAGCAGTTCTTC. Protein: CASSPSGNPSSYNEQFF.

V gene TRBV7-9 combines with J gene TRBJ1-1, with TRBD1 matching 8 bases. This CDR3 region has 17 residues. Germline assignment: CDR1 SEHNR and CDR2 FQNEAQ (reference sequence). Trimming took 5 bases from V and 0 from J; bases not matched to a gene: 11. The CDR3 nucleotides are TGTGCCAGCAGCCCTCCAGACAGGGGAGTTTTGAACACTGAAGCTTTCTTT. Residues: CASSPPDRGVLNTEAFF.

This chain connects TRBV7-9 to TRBJ2-1; D may be TRBD1 or TRBD2 (6 bases each). The V gene's germline CDR1 is SEHNR and CDR2 FQNEAQ (reference sequence). The length of the CDR3 is 13 residues. V lost 5 bases and J 5 bases, leaving 10 bases between the germline ends. Here the CDR3 DNA reads TGTGCCAGCAGCCGGGGGCGGGACAATGAGCAGTTCTTC. Its translation: CASSRGRDNEQFF.

This clonotype was counted only a few times. V usage is TRBV7-9 and J usage is TRBJ1-1, with a weak D call TRBD1 (6 bases). V lost 5 bases and J lost 6, with 10 bases in between. CDR3 length: 12 residues. Germline CDR1 and CDR2: SEHNR and FQNEAQ (reference sequence). The CDR3 DNA reads TGTGCCAGCAGCCCGGACAGTTCTGAAGCTTTCTTT. It specifies CASSPDSSEAFF.

This sequence joins TRBV5-1 and TRBJ1-5; D gene ambiguous. Germline lookup yields CDR1 SGHRS and CDR2 YFSETQ. The CDR3 has 13 residues. Trimming removed 7 bases from V and 1 base from J, with 9 bases in between. The CDR3 loop is CASSQFSNQPQHF. Here the CDR3 DNA reads TGCGCCAGCTCGCAATTCAGCAATCAGCCCCAGCATTTT.

This clonotype was seen a handful of times. The J gene is TRBJ2-3, the V gene TRBV20-1; 9 bases agree with TRBD2. The V segment lost 1 base and the J segment 6 bases; nucleotides outside the gene matches: 11. This CDR3 comprises 16 residues. Germline assignment: CDR1 DFQATT and CDR2 SNEGSKA (reference sequence). For the CDR3, the DNA is TGCAGTGCTAGAGTCTGGCTAGCGGGGTCCGGGGATACGCAGTATTTT. It codes for CSARVWLAGSGDTQYF.

Remarks on this clonotype: The junction does not match germline at one end; this may be a read error. J is TRBJ2-2 and V is TRBV7-7; D is possibly TRBD1 (6 bases). Germline CDR1 reads SSHAT; CDR2 reads FNYEAQ (reference sequence). There are 14 residues in the CDR3. The DNA of the CDR3 is TGTACCAGCAGCTTAGCCCAGGGGACCGGGGAGCTGTTTTTT. This gives the protein CTSSLAQGTGELFF.

The chain combines TRBV29-1 with TRBJ2-1; TRBD2 matches at 9 bases. CDR1 is SQVTM, CDR2 ANQGSEA, per germline. The CDR3 spans 14 residues. V lost 7 bases, J lost 7 bases, and 11 bases stayed unmatched. The CDR3 DNA reads TGCAGCGCTAGAGGGCTAGCGGGGAATAATGAGCAGTTCTTC. Translating it yields CSARGLAGNNEQFF.

This chain connects TRBV7-3 to TRBJ2-2; D might be TRBD2 (7 bases). V dropped 1 base and J dropped 2 bases, with 14 bases sitting between them. Germline loops: CDR1 SGHTA, CDR2 FQGTGA. The CDR3 is 17 residues long. The CDR3 coding sequence is TGTGCCAGCAGCTTAATTGGGGGGGGCCCCAACACCGGGGAGCTGTTTTTT. Translated: CASSLIGGGPNTGELFF.

V and J are TRBV12-3 or TRBV12-4 and TRBJ1-4, with D possibly TRBD1 on 6 matching bases. The CDR3 is 14 amino acids. Trimming took off 6 bases at V and 10 bases at J, with 18 bases between the two ends. The CDR3, as DNA: TGTGCCAGCAGGGGGACACCCGATAGCGGAAAACTGTTTTTT. Protein product: CASRGTPDSGKLFF.

This clonotype was picked up a small number of times. This rearrangement joins TRBV20-1 to TRBJ2-3, with TRBD2 as a possible D gene (6 bases). V lost 5 bases and J lost 2, with 8 bases in between. Germline V gene lookup returns CDR1 DFQATT and CDR2 SNEGSKA (reference sequence). The CDR3 totals 12 residues. The CDR3: CSARGTTDTQYF. The CDR3 nucleotides read TGCAGTGCTCGGGGGACCACAGATACGCAGTATTTT.

This clonotype was seen only once. The chain is built from TRBV11-2 and TRBJ2-1, with D perhaps TRBD1 or TRBD2 (5 bases each). The CDR3 covers 14 residues. CDR1 and CDR2 from the germline V gene are SGHAT and FQNNGV. V was shortened by 1 base and J by 13 bases, with 17 bases between the two germline ends. CDR3 protein: CASSLGGGLETQFF. CDR3 DNA sequence: TGTGCCAGCAGCTTAGGGGGCGGGTTAGAGACCCAGTTCTTC.

The chain couples TRBV9 to TRBJ2-7, with D maybe TRBD2 (6 bases). The V end was cut by 6 bases, the J end by 0 bases, with 16 bases between. The CDR3 has 15 amino acids. Germline CDR1 is SGDLS and CDR2 is YYNGEE. In DNA, the CDR3 is TGTGCCAGCAACGAGGGACTGGGGAGCTCCTACGAGCAGTACTTC. The encoded protein is CASNEGLGSSYEQYF.

This rearrangement joins TRBV5-6 to TRBJ2-1, with a tentative D call TRBD1 (6 bases). V was pared by 2 bases and J by 4 bases, with 13 bases between. This CDR3 has 15 residues. CDR1 is SGHDT, CDR2 YYEEEE, per germline. The CDR3 here is CASSLPPGVYNEQFF. The CDR3 coding sequence is TGTGCCAGCAGCTTACCCCCAGGGGTATACAATGAGCAGTTCTTC.

The rearrangement joins TRBV20-1 to TRBJ2-3; TRBD2 agrees at 7 bases. The CDR3 loop spans 14 amino acids. Germline loops: CDR1 DFQATT, CDR2 SNEGSKA (reference sequence). Germline trimming cut 3 bases from V and 7 bases from J; bases unmatched to any gene: 10. The CDR3: CSARVPAGVNTQYF. The CDR3 region has the DNA TGCAGTGCTAGGGTTCCCGCGGGGGTAAATACGCAGTATTTT.

Details on this clonotype: The junction shows a germline mismatch at one end, possibly a read error. The rearrangement joins TRBV12-3 or TRBV12-4 to TRBJ2-6; D gene unclear. The CDR3 loop spans 14 amino acids. In DNA form, the CDR3 reads TGTGCCGGCAGTTTTTGGACTGGGGCCAACGTCCTGACTTTC. Its translation: CAGSFWTGANVLTF.

This chain connects TRBV6-1 to TRBJ2-5; TRBD2 matches 8 bases. Trimming at V came to 11 bases and at J to 2 bases, leaving 16 bases not matched to a gene. CDR1 MNHNS and CDR2 SASEGT come from the germline V gene. The CDR3 spans 16 residues. CDR3 coding DNA: TGTGCCGGTAGCCGAGGGGTAGCGGGGTCACAAGAGACCCAGTACTTC. Protein product: CAGSRGVAGSQETQYF.

V gene TRBV18 combines with J gene TRBJ1-1; no definite D call. Germline loops: CDR1 KGHSH, CDR2 LQKENI. The V and J ends lost 2 bases and 2 bases respectively, with 12 bases between them. This CDR3 region has 15 residues. The CDR3 sequence: CASSPGRDVNTEAFF. The DNA of the CDR3 is TGTGCCAGCTCACCAGGTCGGGATGTCAACACTGAAGCTTTCTTT. Looking up the rest from reference TRBV18 and TRBJ1-1 gives the full variable domain: NAGVMQNPRHLVRRRGQEARLRCSPMKGHSHVYWYRQLPEEGLKFMVYLQKENIIDESGMPKERFSAEFPKEGPSILRIQQVVRGDSAAYFCASSPGRDVNTEAFFGQGTRLTVV.

This clonotype appeared a few times. Here the CDR3 DNA reads TGTGCCAGCAGCTTGGGGAGGGGAGGGCCCCTCTATGGCTACACCTTC. Its protein product is CASSLGRGGPLYGYTF. The V and J genes are TRBV11-2 and TRBJ1-2; possibly TRBD1 for D (5 bases). The V end lost 3 bases, the J end lost 4 bases, and 18 bases lay between the germline ends. This CDR3 region has 16 residues. Germline CDR1 SGHAT, CDR2 FQNNGV.

The chain links TRBV18 to TRBJ2-1; TRBD2 aligns across 13 bases. Germline CDR1 KGHSH, CDR2 LQKENI. This CDR3 has 17 amino acids. V was clipped by 6 bases and J by 3 bases; unmatched bases: 8. In DNA, the CDR3 is TGTGCCAGCTCGTCGACTAGCGGGGGGTGGATCTACAATGAGCAGTTCTTC. Translation: CASSSTSGGWIYNEQFF.

Here the CDR3 DNA reads TGTGCCAGCTCACCAATTCCCAGGGAAAGCACTGAAGCTTTCTTT. Amino acids: CASSPIPRESTEAFF. J is TRBJ1-1 and V is TRBV18; perhaps TRBD1 as D (5 bases). This CDR3 has 15 residues. V lost 2 bases and J lost 4, with 14 bases in between. Germline V gene data show CDR1 as KGHSH and CDR2 as LQKENI.